The 19 T cell receptor beta chains presented below share a single source sample, sequenced in a study of T cell responses to AZD1222 COVID-19 vaccine. The assay was immunoSEQ multiplex PCR, and TCRdb's table has in-frame clones only and misses some. The sample yields around 180,000 clones, 88% seen once. Sample: peripheral blood, taken 28 days after the second AZD1222 dose. Receptor source: an adult who received the AZD1222 COVID-19 vaccine.

This clone was found once. The gene calls are TRBV6-2 or TRBV6-3 and TRBJ1-1, with 8 bases that match TRBD1. The CDR3 totals 14 residues. With V trimmed by 0 bases and J by 8 bases, 5 bases remained unmatched. Per germline, CDR1 MNHEY and CDR2 SVGEGT. The DNA for the CDR3 is TGTGCCAGCAGTTACTCACAGGGGGGTCTGGAAGCTTTCTTT. It is translated as CASSYSQGGLEAFF.

This chain connects TRBV27 to TRBJ1-2; weak D call: TRBD1 (6 bases). The CDR3 runs 15 residues. V was shortened by 4 bases and J by 4 bases, with 16 bases between the two germline ends. Germline CDR1 is MNHEY and CDR2 is SMNVEV (reference sequence). The CDR3 loop reads CASSSKGVWSYGYTF. The CDR3, as DNA: TGTGCCAGCAGTTCTAAGGGGGTTTGGTCCTATGGCTACACCTTC.

The genes are TRBV6-5 and TRBJ1-2; 7 nucleotides line up with TRBD1. Trimming at V came to 9 bases and at J to 5 bases, leaving 15 bases not matched to a gene. The CDR3 extends over 15 amino acids. CDR1 and CDR2 (germline): MNHEY, SVGAGI. CDR3: CASTEEGQSWYGYTF. The DNA for the CDR3 is TGTGCCAGTACTGAGGAGGGACAGTCCTGGTATGGCTACACCTTC.

The rearrangement uses TRBV6-1 and TRBJ2-4, with 8 bases matching TRBD1. Looked up from germline, CDR1 is MNHNS and CDR2 is SASEGT. The CDR3 runs to 16 residues. Losses at the gene ends were 3 bases for V and 3 bases for J; bases not matched to a gene: 7. The CDR3 DNA follows: TGTGCCAGCAGTGAGCGTTACGGACAGGGCAAAAACATTCAGTACTTC. Encoded protein: CASSERYGQGKNIQYF.

The rearrangement joins TRBV18 to TRBJ2-1, with TRBD1 identical over 8 bases. The germline V gene has CDR1 KGHSH and CDR2 LQKENI. V was clipped by 5 bases and J by 6 bases; unmatched bases: 9. This CDR3 spans 15 amino acids. In DNA form, the CDR3 reads TGTGCCAGCTCATTGGACAGGGCCCCCGGCAATGAGCAGTTCTTC. Amino acids: CASSLDRAPGNEQFF.

The chain combines TRBV6-6 with TRBJ1-2; TRBD1 agrees at 8 bases. V lost 7 bases, J lost 8 bases, and 12 bases stayed unmatched. The CDR3 has 14 amino acids. Per germline, CDR1 MNHNY and CDR2 SVGAGI (reference sequence). CDR3 region: CASIPGQGTGGYTF. The CDR3 bases are TGTGCCAGCATTCCCGGACAGGGAACGGGAGGCTACACCTTC.

This clone was seen only a few times. V and J are TRBV30 and TRBJ1-4; a weak D match, TRBD1 (5 bases). The ends were cut back, 4 bases at V and 3 bases at J, with 12 bases in the middle. Germline V lookup: CDR1 GTSNPN, CDR2 SVGIG (reference sequence). This CDR3 is built from 14 residues. Here the CDR3 reads CAWKEYRPNEKLFF. For the CDR3, the DNA is TGTGCCTGGAAGGAATACAGGCCTAATGAAAAACTGTTTTTT.

This chain links TRBV28 with TRBJ1-2, with 9 bases lining up with TRBD1. CDR3 length: 13 residues. With 6 bases clipped from V and 8 bases from J, the junction kept 7 bases outside the gene matches. Germline CDR1 reads MDHEN; CDR2 reads SYDVKM. In nucleotides, the CDR3 is TGTGCCAGCAGGTTACAGGGGGCGGAGGGCTACACCTTC. Its translation is CASRLQGAEGYTF.

The V and J genes are TRBV10-3 and TRBJ1-2; 7 nucleotides match TRBD1. Trimming at V came to 4 bases and at J to 8 bases, leaving 7 bases not matched to a gene. CDR3 length: 13 residues. CDR1 ENHRY and CDR2 SYGVKD come from the germline V gene. The CDR3 region has the DNA TGTGCCATCAGTGTGGAGGGGGCGAGAGGCTACACCTTC. Residues: CAISVEGARGYTF.

This chain links TRBV28 with TRBJ2-7, with 7 bases that match TRBD1. Trimming removed 5 bases from V and 5 bases from J; junction bases left unmatched: 9. Germline CDR1 MDHEN, CDR2 SYDVKM. The length of the CDR3 is 14 residues. The CDR3 sequence is CASSLPQGVHEQYF. CDR3 sequence (DNA): TGTGCCAGCAGTCTACCCCAGGGGGTGCACGAGCAGTACTTC.

This CDR3 reads CASKVGATNQPQHF. In DNA, the CDR3 is TGTGCCAGTAAGGTTGGGGCCACCAATCAGCCCCAGCATTTT. The chain has TRBV19 and TRBJ1-5, with D tentatively TRBD1 (5 bases). This CDR3 is 14 amino acids long. CDR1 LNHDA and CDR2 SQIVND come from the germline V gene (reference sequence). The germline V and J ends were trimmed by 7 bases and 3 bases, with 13 bases remaining between them.

The chain links TRBV28 to TRBJ2-2; 10 nucleotides match TRBD1. The germline CDR1 and CDR2 sequences are MDHEN and SYDVKM. The CDR3 length is 16 residues. V shed 4 bases, J shed 6 bases, and the junction held 8 bases outside the gene matches. DNA for the CDR3: TGTGCCAGCAGTTCCCGGGACAGGGGATTAGCCGGGGAGCTGTTTTTT. As protein: CASSSRDRGLAGELFF.

The chain joins TRBV27 to TRBJ2-5; 10 bases line up with TRBD1. Per the germline V gene, CDR1 is MNHEY and CDR2 is SMNVEV (reference sequence). V lost 5 bases to trimming and J lost 5 bases; unmatched junction nucleotides: 5. There are 14 residues in the CDR3. Written as DNA, the CDR3 is TGTGCCAGCAGTCGGGGACAGGGGCGGGAGACCCAGTACTTC. It yields the protein CASSRGQGRETQYF.

The DNA of the CDR3 is TGTGCCAGCAGTCCCACGGGTGGGGGAACCGGGGAGCTGTTTTTT. Protein: CASSPTGGGTGELFF. The V call is TRBV6-2 or TRBV6-3, the J call TRBJ2-2; TRBD1 or TRBD2 may be the D gene (5 bases each). CDR3 length: 15 residues. Between the trimmed V and J ends, which lost 5 bases and 5 bases, there was a span of 15 bases. From germline, CDR1 is MNHEY and CDR2 SVGEGT.

This sequence joins TRBV3-1 (or the pseudogene TRBV3-2) and TRBJ1-6, with 9 nucleotides matching TRBD1. The CDR3 totals 14 residues. The junction had 0 bases not matched to a gene; V was cut back by 1 base and J by 8 bases. Germline V lookup: CDR1 LGHDT, CDR2 YNNKEL (reference sequence). The CDR3 DNA reads as TGTGCCAGCAGCCAAGGACAGGGGGATTCACCCCTCCACTTT. Protein product: CASSQGQGDSPLHF.

The rearrangement uses TRBV11-3 and TRBJ2-3, with D perhaps TRBD1 (6 bases). CDR1 and CDR2 (germline): SGHNT, YENEEA. The CDR3 has 13 amino acids. V lost 3 bases and J 4 bases, leaving 8 bases between the germline ends. The CDR3 here is CASSFAGADTQYF. The DNA for the CDR3 is TGTGCCAGCAGCTTCGCAGGGGCAGATACGCAGTATTTT. Full variable domain (remainder filled in from reference TRBV11-3 and TRBJ2-3): EAGVVQSPRYKIIEKKQPVAFWCNPISGHNTLYWYLQNLGQGPELLIRYENEEAVDDSQLPKDRFSAERLKGVDSTLKIQPAELGDSAVYLCASSFAGADTQYFGPGTRLTVL.

The chain links TRBV5-4 to TRBJ2-1, with 9 bases aligning to TRBD2. The junction had 7 bases not matched to a gene; V was cut back by 0 bases and J by 3 bases. CDR3 size: 17 residues. Germline V lookup: CDR1 SGHNT, CDR2 YYREEE (reference sequence). CDR3 bases: TGTGCCAGCAGCTTGGGCGGGGTAGCGGGAGACTACAATGAGCAGTTCTTC. Translation gives CASSLGGVAGDYNEQFF.

The chain has TRBV29-1 and TRBJ2-3; a weak D match, TRBD2 (7 bases). V was pared by 7 bases and J by 3 bases, with 14 bases between. From germline, CDR1 is SQVTM and CDR2 ANQGSEA. The CDR3 runs 13 residues. The CDR3, as DNA: TGCAGCGCGGGGGGCGGGAGAACAGATACGCAGTATTTT. Translating gives CSAGGGRTDTQYF.

The chain carries TRBV5-8 and TRBJ1-4; TRBD1 matches 7 bases. In germline, CDR1 is SGHTS, CDR2 YDEGEE. The ends lost 6 bases at V and 4 bases at J; junction bases unmatched: 9. There are 15 residues in the CDR3. The CDR3 loop is CASTTETGINEKLFF. The CDR3 nucleotides read TGTGCCAGCACCACGGAGACAGGGATTAATGAAAAACTGTTTTTT.